This T cell receptor beta chain was sequenced during a study of shared T cell receptors in the human thymus. Sequenced by immunoSEQ multiplex PCR; TCRdb stores in-frame clones only, minus some. The table shows fewer than 700,000 clones, with around 87% occurring only once. Germline V CDR1 and CDR2: SGHVS, FNYEAQ. The CDR3 totals 15 residues. J was trimmed by 12 bases and V by 5 bases; bases with no gene match: 13. These data are also associated with another study on human thymus T cells. That report notes: Infants, healthy and Finnish, who were having corrective surgery for congenital heart defects served as donors. Resections from corrective heart surgery provided thymus tissue. Related studies found that unrelated individuals share highly overlapping thymic repertoires.

The chain has TRBV7-6 and TRBJ2-1; the match to TRBD2 covers 10 bases. This sequence originates from a boy in the first two years of life with a congenital heart defect. The material sequenced was thymocytes. This chain's CDR3 is CASSPTSGRAVGQFF. Written as DNA, the CDR3 is TGTGCCAGCAGCCCCACCAGCGGGAGGGCTGTTGGGCAGTTCTTC.